Sequencing of this T cell receptor (beta chain) was carried out in a study of T cells in women clearing cervical HPV infection. Study-wide context: Case blood drawn at lesion detection; control blood after infection cleared. Findings and limits, study-wide: TRBV6-7 relative abundance averaged roughly 0.099% in cases and roughly 0.17% in controls.

The table came from immunoSEQ multiplex PCR; TCRdb's copy has only in-frame clones and leaves some out. Its clone listing holds around 22,000 clones. Comments on this clone: The antigen remains undetermined. Read coverage stops 3 residues before the CDR3 terminus; the germline J gene supplies the remainder.

CDR3 length: 15 amino acids. Germline CDR1 DFQATT, CDR2 SNEGSKA (reference sequence). The sequence was obtained from a woman aged 18-70 years with a cervical HPV16 infection that either progressed to CIN3+ or cleared (not recorded which). The chain links TRBV20-1 to TRBJ2-2; 7 nucleotides agree with TRBD1. Sequencing was carried out using blood buffy coat. The CDR3: CSARRDSSYNSPLFF. The part of the CDR3 DNA that was read is TGCAGTGCTAGAAGGGACAGCTCCTATAATTCACCG.